This T cell receptor beta chain was found in a study of blood T cell repertoires in COVID-19. The V end lost 4 bases, the J end lost 1 base, and 15 bases lay between the germline ends. This CDR3 region has 16 residues. From germline, CDR1 is SEHNR and CDR2 FQNEAQ (reference sequence). Sequencing was performed with immunoSEQ multiplex PCR; in TCRdb, only in-frame clones are kept and a portion is missing. The sample comprises 130,000 to 150,000 clones, 81% of which are singletons, and 7% to 10% rests with the top ten. This clonotype originated in a human donor in a cohort sampled during active COVID-19. The chain joins TRBV7-9 to TRBJ2-3; the D gene is possibly TRBD1 (5 bases). Sample: peripheral blood. CDR3 loop: CASSSRSGSGTDTQYF. CDR3 DNA sequence: TGTGCCAGCAGCTCCCGATCAGGGTCGGGCACAGATACGCAGTATTTT. The full variable domain, with the rest looked up from reference TRBV7-9 and TRBJ2-3, is DTGVSQNPRHKITKRGQNVTFRCDPISEHNRLYWYRQTLGQGPEFLTYFQNEAQLEKSRLLSDRFSAERPKGSFSTLEIQRTEQGDSAMYLCASSSRSGSGTDTQYFGPGTRLTVL.